This TCR beta chain is from a study of blood T cell repertoires in COVID-19. The CDR3 runs to 16 residues. Germline-derived CDR1 and CDR2 are SGHAT and FQNNGV. V dropped 8 bases and J dropped 0 bases, with 20 bases sitting between them. Some clones are missing from TCRdb's copy, which holds only in-frame ones; the method was immunoSEQ multiplex PCR. The sample includes 450,000 to 500,000 clones, about 85% of them seen just once. Cohort 3 donors were reported recovered after two negative PCRs, clearance, or symptom resolution. The chain carries TRBV11-2 and TRBJ2-7; possible D gene TRBD2, 7 bases. This TCR was recovered from a woman between 18 and 29 years old who had recovered from COVID-19. The sequenced material came from PBMCs or T cells enriched from blood (not recorded which). Here the CDR3 reads CASLPVGGQSSYEQYF. In nucleotides, the CDR3 is TGTGCCAGCCTCCCCGTCGGGGGGCAGAGCTCCTACGAGCAGTACTTC. The full variable domain, in which reference TRBV11-2 and TRBJ2-7 provide the parts outside the CDR3, is EAGVAQSPRYKIIEKRQSVAFWCNPISGHATLYWYQQILGQGPKLLIQFQNNGVVDDSQLPKDRFSAERLKGVDSTLKIQPAKLEDSAVYLCASLPVGGQSSYEQYFGPGTRLTVT.